This is a list of T cell receptor beta chains from one sample in a study of control samples from healthy donors and cancer patients. This table comes from immunoSEQ multiplex PCR, and its TCRdb copy is limited to in-frame clones, with some not included. The data contain under 150,000 clones, 93% of them singletons. The sample comprised blood. All receptors come from a man aged 30 to 45 in good health. Each CDR3 is given with its conserved first and last residue. A D gene is named only where the DNA matches it firmly. Rows may omit the clone size; those that give it use once, few, many or a size class.

J	size	V	D	DNA	CDR3
TRBJ2-3	-	TRBV9	TRBD1	TGTGCCAGCAGCGTTGGACAGGGCCTTAGCACAGATACGCAGTATTTT	CASSVGQGLSTDTQYF
TRBJ1-2	-	TRBV29-1	TRBD1	TGCAGCGTCCTGGGACAGGGAAACTATGGCTACACCTTC	CSVLGQGNYGYTF
TRBJ1-5	-	TRBV18	TRBD1	TGTGCCAGCTCACCTGGACAGGGAAACCAGCCCCAGCATTTT	CASSPGQGNQPQHF
TRBJ1-3	-	TRBV27	-	TGTGCCAGCAGTCTCTCTCGCGGAAACACCATATATTTT	CASSLSRGNTIYF
TRBJ2-4	-	TRBV14	-	TGTGCCAGCAGCCAACACGACGGGCGTAGAAACATTCAGTACTTC	CASSQHDGRRNIQYF
TRBJ1-3	-	TRBV30	TRBD1	TGTGCCTGGAGTGCTATATCCCGGGACAGTGGAAACACCATATATTTT	CAWSAISRDSGNTIYF
TRBJ1-5	-	TRBV5-6	-	TGTGCCAGCAGCTTGGGCATCTCCCCTCAGCCCCAGCATTTT	CASSLGISPQPQHF
TRBJ2-7	-	TRBV5-6	TRBD1	TGTGCCAGCAGCTCCTTACCGGGACAGGGGCCCGATTACGAGCAGTACTTC	CASSSLPGQGPDYEQYF
TRBJ1-1	-	TRBV6-5	TRBD1	TGTGCCAGCAGTTACGGGACAGGGGGTGCGTACACTGAAGCTTTCTTT	CASSYGTGGAYTEAFF
TRBJ1-5	-	TRBV7-2	-	TGTGCCGGCAGCCCTAGGGGGGGGGTTGCTCAGCCCCAGCATTTT	CAGSPRGGVAQPQHF
TRBJ2-5	-	TRBV13	-	TGTGCCAGCAGCTTTCGATACCAAGAGACCCAGTACTTC	CASSFRYQETQYF
TRBJ1-2	-	TRBV18	-	TGTGCCAGCTCACCGTCGGGGTATGGCTACACCTTC	CASSPSGYGYTF
TRBJ2-7	-	TRBV10-3	TRBD1	TGTGCCATCAGTGATCCTATACAGGGGGCCTACGAGCAGTACTTC	CAISDPIQGAYEQYF
TRBJ1-1	-	TRBV7-2	-	TGTGCCAGCAGCAAAGGCCCTATCACGAACACTGAAGCTTTCTTT	CASSKGPITNTEAFF
TRBJ2-3	-	TRBV5-1	TRBD2	TGCGCCAGCAGCTTGGTCGGACTAGCGGGGGGGCAAGATACGCAGTATTTT	CASSLVGLAGGQDTQYF
TRBJ2-3	-	TRBV27	-	TGTGCCAGCAGTTTGGGCGCCACAGATACGCAGTATTTT	CASSLGATDTQYF
TRBJ1-2	once	TRBV9	TRBD1	TGTGCCAGCTCCGGGACAGGTACCCCGGGGAATGGCTACACCTTC	CASSGTGTPGNGYTF
TRBJ1-5	-	TRBV7-9	-	TGTGCCAGCAGTCTGGGACCGAGTAATCAGCCCCAGCATTTT	CASSLGPSNQPQHF
TRBJ1-4	-	TRBV19	-	TGTGCCAGTAGTACATCCGCTCTTGGAAAACTGTTTTTT	CASSTSALGKLFF
TRBJ1-2	-	TRBV12-3/TRBV12-4	-	TGTGCCAGCAGTTCCCGGACCTATGGCTACACCTTC	CASSSRTYGYTF
TRBJ1-6	-	TRBV20-1	-	TGCAGTGCTAGTTATTCGGCAGGGCTTAATTCACCCCTCCACTTT	CSASYSAGLNSPLHF
TRBJ1-2	-	TRBV5-4	-	TGTGCCAGCAGCTTGGGACAGTGGAGCTACACCTTC	CASSLGQWSYTF
TRBJ2-3	-	TRBV6-5	-	TGTGCCACCTTAAGGGGGACACTCGATACGCAGTATTTT	CATLRGTLDTQYF
TRBJ2-7	-	TRBV5-1	TRBD2	TGCGCCAGCAGCGAGGGCGGGGGTCGATACGAGCAGTACTTC	CASSEGGGRYEQYF
TRBJ2-4	-	TRBV10-2	-	TGCGCCAGCAGTGATATTATGGACCCTCACGCGGGAAACATTCAGTACTTC	CASSDIMDPHAGNIQYF
TRBJ1-1	-	TRBV5-1	-	TGCGCCAGCAGCTCCCTCGGGGGTTTTGAAGCTTTCTTT	CASSSLGGFEAFF
TRBJ2-7	-	TRBV2	-	TGTGCCAGCAGTGAAAGCCGAACCTACGAGCAGTACTTC	CASSESRTYEQYF
TRBJ1-1	-	TRBV19	-	TGTGCCAGTAGTATGGGGGTACTCTCCTTGAACACTGAAGCTTTCTTT	CASSMGVLSLNTEAFF
TRBJ2-3	-	TRBV7-8	TRBD2	TGTGCCAGCAGCTTAGGCCCTTCGGCGGGGAGGGACACAGATACGCAGTATTTT	CASSLGPSAGRDTDTQYF
TRBJ1-5	-	TRBV24-1	TRBD1	TGTGCCACCACTCATAGGGACAGGGAGAGACGTCAGCCCCAGCATTTT	CATTHRDRERRQPQHF
TRBJ2-3	once	TRBV6-6	-	TGTGCCAGCAATGGACTACCTAGCACAGATACGCAGTATTTT	CASNGLPSTDTQYF
TRBJ1-2	-	TRBV30	TRBD1	TGTGCCTGGGAGGGACAGGGGAACTATGGCTACACCTTC	CAWEGQGNYGYTF
TRBJ1-1	few	TRBV2	-	TGTGCCAGCAGCTTGACAAGTTCTAACACTGAAGCTTTCTTT	CASSLTSSNTEAFF
TRBJ1-6	-	TRBV6-5	-	TGTGCCAGCAGTTTTTTTAGCTCCTATAATTCACCCCTCCACTTT	CASSFFSSYNSPLHF
TRBJ2-2	-	TRBV7-9	TRBD1	TGTGCCAGCAGCCTCGGACAGGCCAGACCAACCGGGGAGCTGTTTTTT	CASSLGQARPTGELFF
TRBJ1-4	-	TRBV28	-	TGTGCCAGCACTCGGTGGGGGGCGACAACTAATGAAAAACTGTTTTTT	CASTRWGATTNEKLFF
TRBJ1-2	few	TRBV11-2	-	TGTGCCAGCAGCTCTAATGTCAGATATGGCTACACCTTC	CASSSNVRYGYTF
TRBJ1-1	-	TRBV27	TRBD1	TGTGCCAGCAGTCTGGGACAGGGAAACATGAACACTGAAGCTTTCTTT	CASSLGQGNMNTEAFF
TRBJ1-1	-	TRBV9	-	TGTGCCAGCTCCCCTAACACTGAAGCTTTCTTT	CASSPNTEAFF
TRBJ1-1	-	TRBV29-1	-	TGCAGCGTCGACGAAGGGGCCCAGAACACTGAAGCTTTCTTT	CSVDEGAQNTEAFF
TRBJ1-1	-	TRBV6-4	-	TGTGCCAGCAGTGACTCAGGGGATAGCACTGAAGCTTTCTTT	CASSDSGDSTEAFF
TRBJ1-1	-	TRBV3-1/TRBV3-2	-	TGTGCCAGCAGCCTCGTAAACACTGAAGCTTTCTTT	CASSLVNTEAFF
TRBJ1-1	-	TRBV5-4	-	TGTGCCAGCAGCCTGACTTCGAACACTGAAGCTTTCTTT	CASSLTSNTEAFF
TRBJ2-3	-	TRBV2	-	TGTGCCAGCAGTGCGGACAGCACAGATACGCAGTATTTT	CASSADSTDTQYF
TRBJ1-1	-	TRBV19	-	TGTGCCAGTAGTGTTACATGGGGTGAAGCTTTCTTT	CASSVTWGEAFF
TRBJ2-7	-	TRBV20-1	-	TGCAGTGCTAGTCATCTCAACTACGAGCAGTACTTC	CSASHLNYEQYF
TRBJ2-3	once	TRBV6-6	TRBD1	TGTGCCAGCAGTCGCCGAGGGTTCAGACAGGGTGGAGATACGCAGTATTTT	CASSRRGFRQGGDTQYF
TRBJ2-1	-	TRBV6-5	TRBD2	TGTGCCAGCAGCCCCGGGACTAGCGGGGGACGGGAGCAGTTCTTC	CASSPGTSGGREQFF
TRBJ2-3	-	TRBV14	-	TGTGCCAGCAGCCAGGGAATTAGCACAAGGCTAGATACGCAGTATTTT	CASSQGISTRLDTQYF
TRBJ1-1	-	TRBV6-5	-	TGTGCCAGCAGCATGGGCAGTGAAGCTTTCTTT	CASSMGSEAFF
TRBJ2-3	-	TRBV9	-	TGTGCCAGTGCCCCAGGGCAACTTGGCACAGATACGCAGTATTTT	CASAPGQLGTDTQYF
TRBJ1-2	-	TRBV7-9	-	TGTGCCAGCAGCGTACGATCCCTGGATCGGAACTATGGCTACACCTTC	CASSVRSLDRNYGYTF
TRBJ1-5	few	TRBV7-8	TRBD1	TGTGCCAGCAGCTCGACCCGACAGGGGGGGAGCAATCAGCCCCAGCATTTT	CASSSTRQGGSNQPQHF
TRBJ1-1	-	TRBV7-8	-	TGTGCCAGCAGAGCGCTTCGAGGCGGTGAAGCTTTCTTT	CASRALRGGEAFF
TRBJ1-1	-	TRBV6-1	-	TGTGCCAGCAGTGATTGGGTAGACGCTTTCTTT	CASSDWVDAFF
TRBJ1-2	-	TRBV2	-	TGTGCCAGCAGCCTTTTGGACAGTTACTATGGCTACACCTTC	CASSLLDSYYGYTF
TRBJ1-6	few	TRBV5-4	-	TGTGCCAGCAGTTTTCGGGGCGAAGCTACTTCACCCCTCCACTTT	CASSFRGEATSPLHF
TRBJ1-1	-	TRBV11-2	-	TGTGCCAGCAGCTTGCTAAGGGTTAACACTGAAGCTTTCTTT	CASSLLRVNTEAFF
TRBJ1-2	-	TRBV5-6	-	TGTGCCAGCAGTCTCGGACGAAAAGAAGGCTACACCTTC	CASSLGRKEGYTF